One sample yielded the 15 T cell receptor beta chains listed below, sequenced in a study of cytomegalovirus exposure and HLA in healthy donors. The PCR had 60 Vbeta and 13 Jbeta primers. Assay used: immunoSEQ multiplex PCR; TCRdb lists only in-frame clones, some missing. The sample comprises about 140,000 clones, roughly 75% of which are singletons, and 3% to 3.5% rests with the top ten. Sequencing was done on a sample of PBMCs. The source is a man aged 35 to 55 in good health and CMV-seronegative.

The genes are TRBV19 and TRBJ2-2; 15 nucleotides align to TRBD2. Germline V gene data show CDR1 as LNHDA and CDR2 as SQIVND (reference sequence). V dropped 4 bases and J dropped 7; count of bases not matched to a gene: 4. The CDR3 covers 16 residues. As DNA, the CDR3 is TGTGCCAGTAGTAGGACTAGCGGGGGGGCGAACGGGGAGCTGTTTTTT. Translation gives CASSRTSGGANGELFF.

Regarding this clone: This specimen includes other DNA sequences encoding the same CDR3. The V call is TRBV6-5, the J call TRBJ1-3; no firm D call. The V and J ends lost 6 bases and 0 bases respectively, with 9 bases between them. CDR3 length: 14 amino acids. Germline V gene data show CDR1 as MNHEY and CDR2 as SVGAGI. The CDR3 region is CASSPGFSGNTIYF. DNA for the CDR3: TGTGCCAGCAGCCCGGGATTCTCTGGAAACACCATATATTTT.

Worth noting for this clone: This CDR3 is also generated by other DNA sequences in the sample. The CDR3: CASSLDGRNTEAFF. As DNA, the CDR3 is TGCGCCAGCAGCTTGGATGGGCGAAACACTGAAGCTTTCTTT. The chain is built from TRBV5-1 and TRBJ1-1, with no clear D. Per germline, CDR1 SGHRS and CDR2 YFSETQ. The CDR3 is 14 residues long. Between the trimmed V and J ends, which lost 0 bases and 2 bases, there was a span of 8 bases. Combining the CDR3 with reference TRBV5-1 and TRBJ1-1 gives the whole variable domain KAGVTQTPRYLIKTRGQQVTLSCSPISGHRSVSWYQQTPGQGLQFLFEYFSETQRNKGNFPGRFSGRQFSNSRSEMNVSTLELGDSALYLCASSLDGRNTEAFFGQGTRLTVV.

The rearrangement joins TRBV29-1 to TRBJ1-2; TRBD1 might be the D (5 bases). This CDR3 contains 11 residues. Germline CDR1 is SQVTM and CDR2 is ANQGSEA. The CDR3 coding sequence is TGCATCGGGGGAGGCAACTATGGCTACACCTTC. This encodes CIGGGNYGYTF.

In nucleotides, the CDR3 is TGTGCCAGCGCACAGGGTTCGCTAGGAAACACCATATATTTT. Its translation is CASAQGSLGNTIYF. V gene TRBV6-1 combines with J gene TRBJ1-3; D perhaps matches TRBD1 (6 bases). The V gene's germline CDR1 is MNHNS and CDR2 SASEGT. The CDR3 is 14 residues long. Deletions cut 8 bases from V and 4 bases from J, with 15 bases between.

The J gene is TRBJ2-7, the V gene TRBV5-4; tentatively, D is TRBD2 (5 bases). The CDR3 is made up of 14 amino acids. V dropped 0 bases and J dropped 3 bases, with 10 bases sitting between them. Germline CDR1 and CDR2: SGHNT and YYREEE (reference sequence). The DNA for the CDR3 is TGTGCCAGCAGCTTGGCGGGAATAGACTACGAGCAGTACTTC. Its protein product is CASSLAGIDYEQYF.

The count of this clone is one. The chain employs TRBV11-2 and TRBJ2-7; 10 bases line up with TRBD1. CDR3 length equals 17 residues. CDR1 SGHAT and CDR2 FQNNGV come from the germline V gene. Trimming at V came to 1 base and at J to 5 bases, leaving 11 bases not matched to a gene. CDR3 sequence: CASSLARPGQGRHEQYF. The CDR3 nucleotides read TGTGCCAGCAGCTTAGCGAGACCGGGACAGGGGCGCCACGAGCAGTACTTC.

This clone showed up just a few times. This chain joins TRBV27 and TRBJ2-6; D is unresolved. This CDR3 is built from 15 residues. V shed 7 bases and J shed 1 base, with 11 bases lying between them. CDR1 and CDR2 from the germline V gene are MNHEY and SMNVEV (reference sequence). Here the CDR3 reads CASTYTESGANVLTF. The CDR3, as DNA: TGTGCCAGCACTTATACAGAGTCTGGGGCCAACGTCCTGACTTTC.

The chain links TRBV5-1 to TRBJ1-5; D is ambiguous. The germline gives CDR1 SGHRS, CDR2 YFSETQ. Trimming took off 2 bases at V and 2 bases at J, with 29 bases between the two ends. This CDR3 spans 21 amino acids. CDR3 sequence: CASSFPFPPLNHNNGNQPQHF. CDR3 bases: TGCGCCAGCAGCTTCCCCTTCCCTCCCCTTAACCACAATAACGGCAATCAGCCCCAGCATTTT.

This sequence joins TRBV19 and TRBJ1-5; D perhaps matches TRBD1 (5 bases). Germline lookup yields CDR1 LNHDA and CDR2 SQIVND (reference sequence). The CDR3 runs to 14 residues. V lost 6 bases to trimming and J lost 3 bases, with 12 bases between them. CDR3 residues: CASSRRGANQPQHF. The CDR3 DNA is TGTGCCAGTAGCCGGAGGGGTGCCAATCAGCCCCAGCATTTT.

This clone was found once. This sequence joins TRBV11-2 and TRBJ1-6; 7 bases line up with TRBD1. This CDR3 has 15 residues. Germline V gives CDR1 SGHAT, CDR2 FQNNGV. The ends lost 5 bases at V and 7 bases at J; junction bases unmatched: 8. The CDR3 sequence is CASSATGVHNSPLHF. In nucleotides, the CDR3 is TGTGCCAGCAGCGCCACAGGGGTCCACAATTCACCCCTCCACTTT.

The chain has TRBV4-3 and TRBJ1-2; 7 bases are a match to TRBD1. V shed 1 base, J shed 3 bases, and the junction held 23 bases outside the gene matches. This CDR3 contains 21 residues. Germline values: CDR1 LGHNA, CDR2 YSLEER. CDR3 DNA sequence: TGCGCCAGCAGCCAAGCCCGTAAGAACCTAACCCCAGACAGGGCCTACTATGGCTACACCTTC. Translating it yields CASSQARKNLTPDRAYYGYTF.

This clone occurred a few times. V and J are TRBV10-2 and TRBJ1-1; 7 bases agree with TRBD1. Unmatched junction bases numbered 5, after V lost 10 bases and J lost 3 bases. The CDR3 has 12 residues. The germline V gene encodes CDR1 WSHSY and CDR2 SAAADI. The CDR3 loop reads CATRDRDTEAFF. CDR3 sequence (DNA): TGCGCCACCCGGGACAGAGACACTGAAGCTTTCTTT.

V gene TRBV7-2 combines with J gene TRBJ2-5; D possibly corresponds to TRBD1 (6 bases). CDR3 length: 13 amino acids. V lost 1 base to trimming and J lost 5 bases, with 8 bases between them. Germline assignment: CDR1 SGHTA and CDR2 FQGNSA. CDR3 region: CASSLDRVETQYF. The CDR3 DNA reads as TGTGCCAGCAGCTTAGACAGGGTTGAGACCCAGTACTTC.

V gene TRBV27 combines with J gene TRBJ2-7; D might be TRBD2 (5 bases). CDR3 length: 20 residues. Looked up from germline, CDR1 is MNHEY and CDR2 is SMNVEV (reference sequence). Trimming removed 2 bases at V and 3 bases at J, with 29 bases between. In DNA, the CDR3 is TGTGCCAGCAGTTTACAAGCGGCAGGTGTGCTATTGGACCAAGACTACGAGCAGTACTTC. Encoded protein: CASSLQAAGVLLDQDYEQYF.